This T cell receptor (beta chain) was documented in a study of T cell responses to AZD1222 COVID-19 vaccine. Measured with immunoSEQ multiplex PCR; TCRdb has only the in-frame clones, and not every one. Here the sample spans about 73,000 clones, about 91% being singletons. Germline CDR1 is LNHDA and CDR2 is SQIVND (reference sequence). CDR3 length equals 15 residues. Trimming pared 6 bases from V and 1 base from J, leaving 14 bases between. The chain is built from TRBV19 and TRBJ2-3, with D maybe TRBD2 (6 bases). This specimen consisted of peripheral blood, obtained 28 days after the second AZD1222 dose. The clonotype comes from an adult who received the AZD1222 COVID-19 vaccine. Here the CDR3 DNA reads TGTGCCAGTAGATCGGTGGGAGGACGCACAGATACGCAGTATTTT. Protein: CASRSVGGRTDTQYF.